Listed here is a single TCR beta chain. The data stem from a study of blood T cell repertoires in COVID-19. Study-level background: From the United States, Italy and Spain came samples of acute and convalescent COVID-19. In each case, the material was cDNA or gDNA derived from T cells, B-cell-depleted T cells, or PBMCs.

Germline CDR1 and CDR2: SGHRS and YFSETQ. This CDR3 has 14 amino acids. V was shortened by 0 bases and J by 2 bases, with 8 bases between the two germline ends. Under the authors' procedure: Scientists estimated how many nucleated cells there were by amplifying reference gene primers. Only in-frame clones appear in the TCRdb table, and some are missing; sequencing was by immunoSEQ multiplex PCR. The DNA was the basis for D and trimming; V, J and clone size are from that table. The sample lists tens of thousands of clones, around 80% seen once, with 13% in the top ten. The clonotype comes from a man aged 45-65 years with COVID-19, enrolled during active disease. The specimen sequenced was peripheral blood. The V call is TRBV5-1, the J call TRBJ1-1; perhaps TRBD1 as D (6 bases). In DNA form, the CDR3 reads TGCGCCAGCAGCTTGGGACAGGCTAACACTGAAGCTTTCTTT. It is translated as CASSLGQANTEAFF. The variable domain in full, completed from reference TRBV5-1 and TRBJ1-1, reads KAGVTQTPRYLIKTRGQQVTLSCSPISGHRSVSWYQQTPGQGLQFLFEYFSETQRNKGNFPGRFSGRQFSNSRSEMNVSTLELGDSALYLCASSLGQANTEAFFGQGTRLTVV.